One sample yielded the 3 T cell receptor beta chains listed below, sequenced in a study of blood T cells in healthy people across ages (dated by TCRdb to about 2015). The library was produced with 5' RACE. The run used an Illumina HiSeq 2500. A second about 7 to 12 cycle PCR used a sample-barcoded 5' primer and a J-beta primer mix. The public reads were quality trimmed at Q25 with fastp and then assembled into clones with MiXCR by TCRdb, keeping productive beta chains. Rows matching on CDR3 protein sequence are summarized as one entry with the most common DNA and genes. The sample table records more than 900,000 distinct CDR3 sequences; about 23% of these occur just once. In total, the top ten clones hold less than 0.85% of the sample. This same sample was also part of a study on T cells of mothers and their children.

The sequencing input was blood. The receptors come from a girl under 10 years old in good health.

This rearrangement joins TRBV7-8 to TRBJ2-5, with TRBD1 identical over 9 bases. This CDR3 has 16 amino acids. Germline CDR1 SGHVS, CDR2 FQNEAQ. Trimming cost V 2 bases and J 5 bases; bases outside gene matches: 9. CDR3 in amino acids: CASSLIGTGIRETQYF. For the CDR3, the DNA is TGTGCCAGCAGCTTAATTGGGACAGGGATTCGGGAGACCCAGTACTTC. The full variable domain, with the rest looked up from reference TRBV7-8 and TRBJ2-5, is GAGVSQSPRYKVAKRGQDVALRCDPISGHVSLFWYQQALGQGPEFLTYFQNEAQLDKSGLPSDRFFAERPEGSVSTLKIQRTQQEDSAVYLCASSLIGTGIRETQYFGPGTRLLVL.

This clonotype has only a few counts. The chain has TRBV25-1 and TRBJ2-5; maybe TRBD1 (5 bases). Trimming shortened V by 5 bases and J by 2 bases, and 18 bases separated the two germline ends. This CDR3 spans 16 amino acids. In germline, CDR1 is MGHDK, CDR2 SYGVNS. CDR3 amino acids: CASSFQGSRSQETQYF. Written as DNA, the CDR3 is TGTGCCAGCAGTTTTCAGGGTAGCAGATCACAAGAGACCCAGTACTTC.

The chain uses TRBV5-1 and TRBJ2-5; no definite D call. The CDR3 runs 15 residues. From germline, CDR1 is SGHRS and CDR2 YFSETQ. Trimming shortened V by 0 bases and J by 2 bases, and 11 bases separated the two germline ends. CDR3 coding DNA: TGCGCCAGCAGCTTGGCGCAAACTCTTCAAGAGACCCAGTACTTC. This sequence encodes CASSLAQTLQETQYF.